The next 17 T cell receptor beta chains were all read from a single sample in a study of blood T cell repertoires in COVID-19. Sequenced by immunoSEQ multiplex PCR; TCRdb stores in-frame clones only, minus some. There are around 50,000 clones in the sample; around 82% occur only once, and approximately 7% lies in the top ten. Sequencing was done on a sample of peripheral blood. The receptors come from a man aged 35 to 55 with acute or convalescent COVID-19.

J is TRBJ2-2 and V is TRBV29-1; D might be TRBD2 (5 bases). Germline V gives CDR1 SQVTM, CDR2 ANQGSEA. Trimming removed 0 bases at V and 5 bases at J, with 10 bases between. This CDR3 comprises 14 residues. CDR3 nucleotides: TGCAGCGTTGAAGATCGGACGGGAACCGGGGAGCTGTTTTTT. Amino acids: CSVEDRTGTGELFF.

This clone occurred a few times. This sequence joins TRBV6-5 and TRBJ1-5, with 7 bases matching TRBD1. There are 13 residues in the CDR3. Germline V lookup: CDR1 MNHEY, CDR2 SVGAGI. V lost 0 bases, J lost 7 bases, and 0 bases stayed unmatched. This chain's CDR3 is CASSYSRGQPQHF. CDR3 nucleotide sequence: TGTGCCAGCAGTTACTCCAGGGGGCAGCCCCAGCATTTT.

Here the CDR3 DNA reads TGTGCCACCAGTGGTCGGGGAGGGAACTATGGCTACACCTTC. Translation gives CATSGRGGNYGYTF. The gene calls are TRBV24-1 and TRBJ1-2, with no clear D. The CDR3 covers 14 residues. Per the germline V gene, CDR1 is KGHDR and CDR2 is SFDVKD. With 5 bases removed from V and 2 bases from J, the gap between germline ends came to 11 bases.

This sequence joins TRBV7-8 and TRBJ1-6; 7 nucleotides agree with TRBD1. This CDR3 region has 15 residues. Trimming took 1 base from V and 7 from J; bases not matched to a gene: 4. Germline V lookup: CDR1 SGHVS, CDR2 FQNEAQ. CDR3 sequence (DNA): TGTGCCAGCAGCTTAGATGAGGGGGCGAATTCACCCCTCCACTTT. Translated, it gives CASSLDEGANSPLHF. The variable domain in full, completed from reference TRBV7-8 and TRBJ1-6, reads GAGVSQSPRYKVAKRGQDVALRCDPISGHVSLFWYQQALGQGPEFLTYFQNEAQLDKSGLPSDRFFAERPEGSVSTLKIQRTQQEDSAVYLCASSLDEGANSPLHFGNGTRLTVT.

In its sample, this clone was seen once. The rearrangement uses TRBV5-4 and TRBJ1-1, with 10 bases lining up with TRBD1. The CDR3 has 15 amino acids. Germline CDR1 and CDR2: SGHNT and YYREEE (reference sequence). The V and J ends lost 3 bases and 5 bases, in that order; junction bases with no gene match: 7. In DNA, the CDR3 is TGTGCCAGCAGCTCCCTAGGGACAGGGGTGACTGAAGCTTTCTTT. This codes for CASSSLGTGVTEAFF.

V is TRBV11-2 and J is TRBJ2-5, with 8 bases lining up with TRBD2. With V trimmed by 3 bases and J by 2 bases, 5 bases remained unmatched. This CDR3 contains 15 residues. Germline V gives CDR1 SGHAT, CDR2 FQNNGV. The CDR3 bases are TGTGCCAGCAGCTTTGGCGGGGGGCCGCAAGAGACCCAGTACTTC. It codes for CASSFGGGPQETQYF. Based on the CDR3 plus reference TRBV11-2 and TRBJ2-5, the full variable domain is EAGVAQSPRYKIIEKRQSVAFWCNPISGHATLYWYQQILGQGPKLLIQFQNNGVVDDSQLPKDRFSAERLKGVDSTLKIQPAKLEDSAVYLCASSFGGGPQETQYFGPGTRLLVL.

As to this clone: An end of the junction differs from the germline gene, which may be a read error. The rearrangement uses TRBV5-4 and TRBJ2-1; TRBD1 matches at 7 bases. The CDR3 sequence is 12 residues long. CDR1 is SGHNT, CDR2 YYREEE, per germline (reference sequence). The CDR3 sequence is CASSLDRDRRIF. The CDR3 coding sequence is TGTGCCAGCAGCTTGGACAGGGACAGAAGGATCTTC.

The rearrangement links TRBV27 to TRBJ2-3; a possible D gene is TRBD1 (6 bases). In germline, CDR1 is MNHEY, CDR2 SMNVEV (reference sequence). Trimming took off 9 bases at V and 0 bases at J, with 10 bases between the two ends. There are 13 residues in the CDR3. CDR3 DNA: TGTGCCAGTAGGGGGTTTAGCACAGATACGCAGTATTTT. This gives the protein CASRGFSTDTQYF.

This chain links TRBV2 with TRBJ1-1; 7 bases fit TRBD1. The CDR3 covers 13 residues. Losses at the gene ends were 9 bases for V and 6 bases for J; bases not matched to a gene: 10. The V gene's germline CDR1 is SNHLY and CDR2 FYNNEI. The CDR3, as DNA: TGTGCCAGGACTAAACGACAGGGTCCTGAAGCTTTCTTT. As protein: CARTKRQGPEAFF.

This sequence joins TRBV7-9 and TRBJ2-5; 8 nucleotides line up with TRBD1. The length of the CDR3 is 18 residues. Germline CDR1 is SEHNR and CDR2 is FQNEAQ (reference sequence). After removal of 3 bases from V and 5 bases from J, the junction contained 17 bases not matched to a gene. CDR3 residues: CASSFSRTGTDLFETQYF. Here the CDR3 DNA reads TGTGCCAGCAGCTTCTCTAGGACAGGGACAGATTTGTTCGAGACCCAGTACTTC.

The chain uses TRBV27 and TRBJ2-7; 8 nucleotides align to TRBD1. In germline, CDR1 is MNHEY, CDR2 SMNVEV (reference sequence). V lost 3 bases to trimming and J lost 5 bases; unmatched junction nucleotides: 6. CDR3 size: 14 residues. The CDR3 coding sequence is TGTGCCAGCAGTTTCCGGACAGGGCAGGACGAGCAGTACTTC. It encodes CASSFRTGQDEQYF.

The chain couples TRBV23-1 to TRBJ2-7; 7 bases are shared with TRBD2. TRBV23-1 is noted as an ORF with a role that remains uncertain. This CDR3 has 15 amino acids. The junction had 9 bases not matched to a gene; V was cut back by 2 bases and J by 5 bases. This CDR3 reads CASSQAGLNGNEQYF. CDR3 DNA: TGCGCCAGCAGTCAAGCGGGACTAAACGGCAACGAGCAGTACTTC.

The V and J genes are TRBV19 and TRBJ1-2; weak D call: TRBD1 (6 bases). This CDR3 has 13 residues. V was shortened by 3 bases and J by 2 bases, with 7 bases between the two germline ends. Germline loops: CDR1 LNHDA, CDR2 SQIVND (reference sequence). The CDR3 DNA reads as TGTGCCAGTAGTATTACAGGGAACTATGGCTACACCTTC. This encodes CASSITGNYGYTF.

V gene TRBV7-1 combines with J gene TRBJ2-3; 10 bases agree with TRBD2. TRBV7-1 is an ORF for which the function is uncertain. The length of the CDR3 is 24 residues. The V gene end was trimmed by 3 bases and the J gene end by 0 bases; junction bases not matched to a gene: 27. This chain's CDR3 is CASSSPWNSGGRIPEAHSTDTQYF. The CDR3 nucleotides are TGTGCCAGCAGCTCCCCATGGAATAGCGGGGGGCGTATTCCCGAGGCCCACAGCACAGATACGCAGTATTTT.

The chain has TRBV7-9 and TRBJ2-3, with 8 bases that match TRBD1. V lost 5 bases, J lost 4 bases, and 8 bases stayed unmatched. This CDR3 is built from 15 residues. Looked up from germline, CDR1 is SEHNR and CDR2 is FQNEAQ (reference sequence). The CDR3: CASSPLSQGADTQYF. The CDR3 DNA sequence: TGTGCCAGCAGCCCTCTGTCACAGGGGGCAGATACGCAGTATTTT.

The chain couples TRBV7-9 to TRBJ2-7; 9 bases match TRBD1. After removal of 0 bases from V and 0 bases from J, the junction contained 9 bases not matched to a gene. The CDR3 length is 18 residues. Germline lookup yields CDR1 SEHNR and CDR2 FQNEAQ (reference sequence). This CDR3 is CASSLANKATGGSYEQYF. For the CDR3, the DNA is TGTGCCAGCAGCTTAGCCAACAAGGCGACAGGGGGCTCCTACGAGCAGTACTTC.

The chain has TRBV5-4 and TRBJ1-2, with a possible D match to TRBD1 (5 bases). Trimming removed 2 bases at V and 1 base at J, with 9 bases between. The germline CDR1 and CDR2 sequences are SGHNT and YYREEE (reference sequence). CDR3 length equals 14 residues. CDR3 loop: CASSFDSLNYGYTF. The DNA for the CDR3 is TGTGCCAGCAGCTTTGACAGCCTTAACTATGGCTACACCTTC.